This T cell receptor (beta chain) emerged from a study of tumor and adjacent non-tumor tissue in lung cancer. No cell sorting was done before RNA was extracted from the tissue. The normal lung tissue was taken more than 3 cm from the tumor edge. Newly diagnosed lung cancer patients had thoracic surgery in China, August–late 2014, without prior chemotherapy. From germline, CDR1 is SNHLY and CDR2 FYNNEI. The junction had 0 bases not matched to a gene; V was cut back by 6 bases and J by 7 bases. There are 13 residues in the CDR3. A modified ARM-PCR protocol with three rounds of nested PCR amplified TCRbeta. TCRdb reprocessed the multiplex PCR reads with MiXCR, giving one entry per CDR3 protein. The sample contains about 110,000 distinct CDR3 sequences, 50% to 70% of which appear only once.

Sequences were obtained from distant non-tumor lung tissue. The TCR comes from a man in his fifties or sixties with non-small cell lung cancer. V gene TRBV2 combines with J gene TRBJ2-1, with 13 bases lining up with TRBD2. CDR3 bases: TGTGCCAGCAGGACTAGCGGGAGGAATGAGCAGTTCTTC. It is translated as CASRTSGRNEQFF.